The sequence of this TCR beta chain was determined in a study of CD8+ T cells in alopecia areata. General observations from the study: Lesional scalp displayed greater clonality than normal scalp, most notably in alopecia totalis/universalis. The study also sequences resident alphabeta T cells of normal skin in scalp samples. Relative to mice, TCR sharing across patients was less clear, a difference possibly HLA-related.

The CDR3 sequence is 16 residues long. V shed 3 bases and J 6 bases; nucleotides not matched to a gene: 12. CDR1 and CDR2 from the germline V gene are LGHNA and YSLEER. This clone appeared many times. Its antigen is not known. cDNA reverse transcribed from extracted RNA served as the sequencing template. Sequencing was performed with immunoSEQ multiplex PCR; in TCRdb, only in-frame clones are kept and a portion is missing. The sample consists of roughly 60,000 clones, around 44% of them appearing once. Input material: NKG2D-low CD8+ T cells sorted from blood. The sequence was obtained from a human donor with alopecia areata. The chain recombines TRBV4-3 with TRBJ1-2; TRBD1 matches at 8 bases. This CDR3 reads CASSQARTGRPDGYTF. DNA of the CDR3: TGCGCCAGCAGCCAGGCTAGGACAGGGCGACCGGATGGCTACACCTTC.